This TCR beta chain was obtained from a study of neurological immune-mediated disorders. Each CDR3 protein gets one entry after TCRdb re-called the 5' RACE reads with MiXCR. The table records 50,000 or so distinct CDR3 sequences, around 17% of them present only once. Points from the study as a whole: HTLV-1-associated myelopathy had the most TCR clonal expansion, and multiple sclerosis had the least, less than healthy controls.

This CDR3 is 14 amino acids long. V was pared by 4 bases and J by 1 base, with 0 bases of the junction left unmatched. The germline V gene encodes CDR1 SGHVS and CDR2 FNYEAQ. The sample holds many counts of this clonotype. No antigen is known for it. The clonotype was recovered from a man in his sixties in good health. The sample consisted of PBMCs. The rearrangement links TRBV7-6 to TRBJ2-1; 8 nucleotides line up with TRBD2. Here the CDR3 DNA reads TGTGCCAGCAGCTCGGGGGGGTCCTACAATGAGCAGTTCTTC. Amino acid sequence: CASSSGGSYNEQFF.